These 20 T cell receptor beta chains share one sample of origin, sequenced in a study of blood T cell repertoires in COVID-19. This table comes from immunoSEQ multiplex PCR, and its TCRdb copy is limited to in-frame clones, with some not included. Here the sample spans around 25,000 clones, roughly 85% being singletons. The sample comprised peripheral blood. The receptors stem from a woman aged 45-59 years with active COVID-19.

This chain connects TRBV7-8 to TRBJ2-2, with a possible D match to TRBD1 (5 bases). Between the trimmed V and J ends, which lost 1 base and 5 bases, there was a span of 8 bases. Looked up from germline, CDR1 is SGHVS and CDR2 is FQNEAQ. The CDR3 sequence is 14 residues long. The CDR3 DNA reads as TGTGCCAGCAGCTTAGGCAGGGTTACCGGGGAGCTGTTTTTT. Amino acid sequence: CASSLGRVTGELFF.

On this clone itself: A junction end diverges from the germline sequence, so it may reflect a read error. This chain uses TRBV20-1 with TRBJ2-3; 9 bases fit TRBD2. The CDR3 has 11 residues. Germline V gene lookup returns CDR1 DFQATT and CDR2 SNEGSKA (reference sequence). The CDR3 nucleotides read TGCAGTGCTAGAGGTAGCGGGAGTGGGGATTTT. Its protein product is CSARGSGSGDF.

The chain couples TRBV6-5 to TRBJ2-5; possible D gene TRBD2, 5 bases. This CDR3 region has 15 residues. The V end lost 7 bases, the J end lost 3 bases, and 18 bases lay between the germline ends. The germline V gene has CDR1 MNHEY and CDR2 SVGAGI. CDR3 nucleotides: TGTGCCAGCATTACCGGTTATCACGGGGAAGAGACCCAGTACTTC. Translating gives CASITGYHGEETQYF.

This clone appeared a single time. The V call is TRBV6-6, the J call TRBJ2-3; TRBD2 matches at 13 bases. This CDR3 is built from 16 residues. Looked up from germline, CDR1 is MNHNY and CDR2 is SVGAGI (reference sequence). V lost 2 bases to trimming and J lost 2 bases; unmatched junction nucleotides: 1. CDR3 sequence (DNA): TGTGCCAGCAGTTACGGACTAGCGGGAGTCACAGATACGCAGTATTTT. It translates to CASSYGLAGVTDTQYF.

The V gene is TRBV20-1, the J gene TRBJ2-3, with 8 bases aligning to TRBD2. The length of the CDR3 is 14 residues. The V gene's germline CDR1 is DFQATT and CDR2 SNEGSKA (reference sequence). Trimming took 3 bases from V and 1 from J; bases not matched to a gene: 3. The chain's CDR3 is CSASDSGGTDTQYF. The DNA of the CDR3 is TGCAGTGCTAGTGATAGCGGGGGCACAGATACGCAGTATTTT.

The chain has TRBV6-1 and TRBJ2-1; 9 bases line up with TRBD2. Trimming took 2 bases from V and 8 from J; bases not matched to a gene: 13. Germline V gene data show CDR1 as MNHNS and CDR2 as SASEGT. This CDR3 is 17 amino acids long. The CDR3 is CASSEMALAGWVYEQFF. CDR3 bases: TGTGCCAGCAGTGAAATGGCGCTAGCGGGATGGGTCTATGAGCAGTTCTTC.

This chain uses TRBV10-3 with TRBJ1-1; TRBD1 is a possible D gene (6 bases). CDR3 size: 15 residues. The germline V and J ends were trimmed by 1 base and 0 bases, with 9 bases remaining between them. Germline CDR1 and CDR2: ENHRY and SYGVKD. CDR3 nucleotides: TGTGCCATCAGTGAGTACAGGGACATGAACACTGAAGCTTTCTTT. Translation gives CAISEYRDMNTEAFF.

The chain employs TRBV4-2 and TRBJ1-1, with 9 bases that match TRBD1. Germline V gives CDR1 LGHNA, CDR2 YNFKEQ. CDR3 length: 15 amino acids. The J segment lost 3 bases and the V segment lost 4 bases, leaving 6 bases of the junction unmatched. CDR3 residues: CASSLVQGADTEAFF. The CDR3, as DNA: TGTGCCAGCAGCCTTGTACAGGGGGCGGACACTGAAGCTTTCTTT.

V is TRBV18 and J is TRBJ1-1, with D perhaps matching TRBD1 (6 bases). Trimming took off 3 bases at V and 3 bases at J, with 8 bases between the two ends. Germline V gene sequence: CDR1 KGHSH, CDR2 LQKENI. The CDR3 loop spans 13 amino acids. The CDR3 sequence: CASSPNRDTEAFF. The CDR3 DNA reads as TGTGCCAGCTCACCCAACAGGGACACTGAAGCTTTCTTT.

The chain recombines TRBV10-3 with TRBJ1-6; TRBD1 matches at 11 bases. CDR1 is ENHRY, CDR2 SYGVKD, per germline. The CDR3 loop spans 16 amino acids. The trim removed 3 bases at V and 7 bases at J, leaving 5 bases unmatched. This CDR3 reads CAISDYGTGGNSPLHF. CDR3 nucleotide sequence: TGTGCCATCAGTGACTACGGGACAGGGGGAAATTCACCCCTCCACTTT.

The V gene is TRBV2, the J gene TRBJ2-7, with 7 bases aligning to TRBD1. J gave up 3 bases and V 0 bases, and 5 bases lay outside the gene matches. Germline assignment: CDR1 SNHLY and CDR2 FYNNEI. This CDR3 has 15 residues. CDR3 in DNA: TGTGCCAGCAGTGAAGCGGGGGACAGTCTCTACGAGCAGTACTTC. This sequence encodes CASSEAGDSLYEQYF.

The chain joins TRBV19 to TRBJ2-5; 9 positions agree with TRBD1. V lost 7 bases to trimming and J lost 4 bases; unmatched junction nucleotides: 7. The CDR3 loop spans 14 amino acids. Germline CDR1 is LNHDA and CDR2 is SQIVND (reference sequence). The CDR3 DNA follows: TGTGCCAGTACCCAAACAGGGGGCTCAGAGACCCAGTACTTC. Translated: CASTQTGGSETQYF.

V and J are TRBV5-1 and TRBJ2-3, with TRBD2 matching over 11 bases. Germline CDR1 reads SGHRS; CDR2 reads YFSETQ. V dropped 0 bases and J dropped 3; count of bases not matched to a gene: 6. The CDR3 spans 17 residues. This CDR3 is CASSLVRLAGGTDTQYF. The CDR3 nucleotides read TGCGCCAGCAGCTTGGTTCGGCTAGCGGGAGGAACAGATACGCAGTATTTT.

CDR3 residues: CASSSTGSQETQYF. CDR3 nucleotides: TGTGCCAGCAGCTCGACAGGTTCCCAAGAGACCCAGTACTTC. This rearrangement joins TRBV11-2 to TRBJ2-5; possible D gene TRBD1, 6 bases. V dropped 4 bases and J dropped 1 base, with 10 bases sitting between them. The CDR3 sequence is 14 residues long. Germline CDR1 is SGHAT and CDR2 is FQNNGV.

The gene calls are TRBV3-1 (or the pseudogene TRBV3-2) and TRBJ1-3; D remains unclear. V was shortened by 3 bases and J by 4 bases, with 7 bases between the two germline ends. CDR1 LGHDT and CDR2 YNNKEL come from the germline V gene (reference sequence). The length of the CDR3 is 13 residues. The CDR3 region is CASSHNLGNTIYF. The CDR3 DNA reads as TGTGCCAGCAGCCACAACTTGGGAAACACCATATATTTT.

This rearrangement joins TRBV5-4 to TRBJ1-4; 8 nucleotides agree with TRBD1. V lost 4 bases to trimming and J lost 5 bases; unmatched junction nucleotides: 4. The CDR3 loop spans 14 amino acids. Germline V gene data show CDR1 as SGHNT and CDR2 as YYREEE (reference sequence). In DNA form, the CDR3 reads TGTGCCAGCAGCCAACAGGGGGGGAATGAAAAACTGTTTTTT. Translating gives CASSQQGGNEKLFF. Looking up the rest from reference TRBV5-4 and TRBJ1-4 gives the full variable domain: ETGVTQSPTHLIKTRGQQVTLRCSSQSGHNTVSWYQQALGQGPQFIFQYYREEENGRGNFPPRFSGLQFPNYSSELNVNALELDDSALYLCASSQQGGNEKLFFGSGTQLSVL.

The CDR3 spells CAWSLAGRYNEQFF. In DNA form, the CDR3 reads TGTGCCTGGAGCCTAGCGGGAAGATACAATGAGCAGTTCTTC. The chain links TRBV30 to TRBJ2-1; 9 bases line up with TRBD2. CDR1 GTSNPN and CDR2 SVGIG come from the germline V gene (reference sequence). The V gene end was trimmed by 3 bases and the J gene end by 4 bases; junction bases not matched to a gene: 4. The CDR3 has 14 residues.

The genes are TRBV5-1 and TRBJ2-1; the D is unclear. The germline gives CDR1 SGHRS, CDR2 YFSETQ. V lost 0 bases and J 0 bases, leaving 10 bases between the germline ends. This CDR3 spans 16 amino acids. For the CDR3, the DNA is TGCGCCAGCAGCTTGGACGGCGGAAGCTCCTACAATGAGCAGTTCTTC. Translated: CASSLDGGSSYNEQFF.

The table lists this clone with a few counts. This chain uses TRBV29-1 with TRBJ1-1; maybe TRBD1 (6 bases). The CDR3 covers 11 residues. V lost 7 bases to trimming and J lost 6 bases, with 12 bases between them. The germline CDR1 and CDR2 sequences are SQVTM and ANQGSEA. The CDR3 is CSAYRDAEAFF. The CDR3 region has the DNA TGCAGCGCGTACAGGGACGCTGAAGCTTTCTTT. Drawing the rest from reference TRBV29-1 and TRBJ1-1, the complete variable domain is SAVISQKPSRDICQRGTSLTIQCQVDSQVTMMFWYRQQPGQSLTLIATANQGSEATYESGFVIDKFPISRPNLTFSTLTVSNMSPEDSSIYLCSAYRDAEAFFGQGTRLTVV.

The chain uses TRBV15 and TRBJ2-3, with 7 bases fitting TRBD2. The CDR3 is made up of 16 amino acids. From germline, CDR1 is LNHNV and CDR2 YYDKDF (reference sequence). V lost 0 bases, J lost 6 bases, and 9 bases stayed unmatched. CDR3 DNA: TGTGCCACCAGCAGAGATCTTAGTACTAGCGCCGATACGCAGTATTTT. It yields the protein CATSRDLSTSADTQYF.